The 24 T cell receptor beta chains listed next were all sequenced from one sample in a study of shared clonotypes between healthy human individuals. Data came from immunoSEQ multiplex PCR; TCRdb stores just in-frame clones and leaves some out. The table lists about 2.5 million clones, roughly 92% of them singletons, with 0.37% in the top ten. The source material was naive CD4+ T cells from PBMCs. As for subset: CD45RA+ positively selected. Receptors were obtained from a man aged 18 to 30 in good health. Some clones in this sample may be carry-over from other donors' samples.

The V call is TRBV25-1, the J call TRBJ1-2; unclear D gene. Trimming pared 3 bases from V and 7 bases from J, leaving 21 bases between. There are 16 residues in the CDR3. Germline CDR1 reads MGHDK; CDR2 reads SYGVNS. The DNA of the CDR3 is TGTGCCAGCAGTGATTCCCTTGGAGTAGGGCTCCGTGGCTACACCTTC. Translating it yields CASSDSLGVGLRGYTF.

The chain uses TRBV4-2 and TRBJ2-5; D is unresolved. Trimming took off 1 base at V and 6 bases at J, with 6 bases between the two ends. The germline CDR1 and CDR2 sequences are LGHNA and YNFKEQ. The CDR3 spans 12 residues. CDR3 coding DNA: TGTGCCAGCAGCCAAGCCGGCAAGACCCAGTACTTC. Translation: CASSQAGKTQYF.

The gene calls are TRBV27 and TRBJ2-2; no firm D call. There are 14 residues in the CDR3. Trimming took 6 bases from V and 5 from J, leaving 13 bases between them. Germline V lookup: CDR1 MNHEY, CDR2 SMNVEV (reference sequence). CDR3 loop: CASSLWRLTGELFF. In DNA, the CDR3 is TGTGCCAGCAGCCTTTGGAGATTGACCGGGGAGCTGTTTTTT.

V is TRBV11-2 and J is TRBJ2-7; 10 bases map to TRBD2. This CDR3 comprises 15 residues. The V segment lost 5 bases and the J segment 0 bases; nucleotides outside the gene matches: 4. Germline CDR1 is SGHAT and CDR2 is FQNNGV. The CDR3 DNA reads as TGTGCCAGCAGCCCGGGACTAGCGAGCTCCTACGAGCAGTACTTC. It yields the protein CASSPGLASSYEQYF. The full variable domain, in which reference TRBV11-2 and TRBJ2-7 provide the parts outside the CDR3, is EAGVAQSPRYKIIEKRQSVAFWCNPISGHATLYWYQQILGQGPKLLIQFQNNGVVDDSQLPKDRFSAERLKGVDSTLKIQPAKLEDSAVYLCASSPGLASSYEQYFGPGTRLTVT.

This chain links TRBV7-2 with TRBJ2-3, with 9 nucleotides matching TRBD1. The CDR3 totals 16 residues. CDR1 and CDR2 from the germline V gene are SGHTA and FQGNSA. Losses at the gene ends were 2 bases for V and 2 bases for J; bases not matched to a gene: 5. CDR3 amino acids: CASSLHRTGDTDTQYF. DNA for the CDR3: TGTGCCAGCAGCTTACACCGGACAGGGGACACAGATACGCAGTATTTT. Based on the CDR3 plus reference TRBV7-2 and TRBJ2-3, the full variable domain is GAGVSQSPSNKVTEKGKDVELRCDPISGHTALYWYRQSLGQGLEFLIYFQGNSAPDKSGLPSDRFSAERTGGSVSTLTIQRTQQEDSAVYLCASSLHRTGDTDTQYFGPGTRLTVL.

The CDR3: CASSLGLGVPYEQYF. CDR3 coding DNA: TGTGCCAGCAGCTTAGGACTAGGGGTACCCTACGAGCAGTACTTC. The rearrangement uses TRBV7-9 and TRBJ2-7; the D gene is possibly TRBD2 (6 bases). CDR1 and CDR2 (germline): SEHNR, FQNEAQ (reference sequence). CDR3 length equals 15 residues. Trimming left V 1 base short and J 2 bases short, with 12 bases between.

This chain connects TRBV9 to TRBJ2-7; D is perhaps TRBD1 or TRBD2 (7 bases each). Looked up from germline, CDR1 is SGDLS and CDR2 is YYNGEE. Trimming removed 5 bases at V and 2 bases at J, with 17 bases between. The length of the CDR3 is 15 residues. CDR3 protein: CASSRGGDSPYEQYF. CDR3 bases: TGTGCCAGCAGTCGTGGGGGGGACAGCCCCTACGAGCAGTACTTC. Full variable domain (rest looked up from reference TRBV9 and TRBJ2-7): DSGVTQTPKHLITATGQRVTLRCSPRSGDLSVYWYQQSLDQGLQFLIQYYNGEERAKGNILERFSAQQFPDLHSELNLSSLELGDSALYFCASSRGGDSPYEQYFGPGTRLTVT.

The chain joins TRBV5-1 to TRBJ2-4; TRBD1 or TRBD2 may be the D gene (5 bases each). Trimming stripped 4 bases from V and 9 bases from J, with 20 bases between. Germline lookup yields CDR1 SGHRS and CDR2 YFSETQ. The CDR3 loop spans 15 amino acids. The CDR3 DNA follows: TGCGCCAGCAGCCTGAACCGGGACCGTCGGGGCATTCAGTACTTC. Encoded protein: CASSLNRDRRGIQYF.

This chain connects TRBV11-3 to TRBJ2-2; possibly TRBD2 for D (6 bases). V lost 1 base to trimming and J lost 5 bases, with 17 bases between them. The CDR3 contains 17 residues. Per the germline V gene, CDR1 is SGHNT and CDR2 is YENEEA. The CDR3 DNA follows: TGTGCCAGCAGCTTAGGAAGCGGGCAGGGTTCAACCGGGGAGCTGTTTTTT. This encodes CASSLGSGQGSTGELFF.

J is TRBJ2-2 and V is TRBV29-1; TRBD1 aligns across 8 bases. Germline CDR1 and CDR2: SQVTM and ANQGSEA. The V gene end was trimmed by 6 bases and the J gene end by 4 bases; junction bases not matched to a gene: 7. The CDR3 totals 14 residues. CDR3 sequence: CSVFGTGLTGELFF. CDR3 coding DNA: TGCAGCGTGTTTGGGACAGGACTCACCGGGGAGCTGTTTTTT.

This clone came up once. This chain uses TRBV18 with TRBJ1-1; 8 bases map to TRBD1. The germline CDR1 and CDR2 sequences are KGHSH and LQKENI. V was pared by 6 bases and J by 6 bases, with 6 bases of the junction left unmatched. The CDR3 is made up of 13 amino acids. Here the CDR3 DNA reads TGTGCCAGCTCGAGACAGGGGTTGTCTGAAGCTTTCTTT. Residues: CASSRQGLSEAFF. Variable domain in full (rest from reference TRBV18 and TRBJ1-1): NAGVMQNPRHLVRRRGQEARLRCSPMKGHSHVYWYRQLPEEGLKFMVYLQKENIIDESGMPKERFSAEFPKEGPSILRIQQVVRGDSAAYFCASSRQGLSEAFFGQGTRLTVV.

The chain links TRBV11-2 to TRBJ2-7, with 8 positions matching TRBD2. J gave up 0 bases and V 4 bases, and 8 bases lay outside the gene matches. This CDR3 spans 16 amino acids. Germline-derived CDR1 and CDR2 are SGHAT and FQNNGV. The CDR3 protein is CASSSPGGWDSYEQYF. CDR3 sequence (DNA): TGTGCCAGCAGCTCCCCGGGGGGGTGGGACTCCTACGAGCAGTACTTC.

The chain links TRBV29-1 to TRBJ1-4; D remains ambiguous. The germline V and J ends were trimmed by 6 bases and 4 bases, with 12 bases remaining between them. The CDR3 length is 13 residues. Germline V gene data show CDR1 as SQVTM and CDR2 as ANQGSEA. Written as DNA, the CDR3 is TGCAGCGTCCGAGGGAGTTATAATGAAAAACTGTTTTTT. It specifies CSVRGSYNEKLFF.

This clone occurred once. This same CDR3 is encoded by further DNA sequences in the sample. The J gene is TRBJ2-5, the V gene TRBV5-4; TRBD1 matches 8 bases. Germline CDR1 is SGHNT and CDR2 is YYREEE (reference sequence). V lost 2 bases, J lost 1 base, and 1 base stayed unmatched. CDR3 length equals 14 residues. CDR3 sequence (DNA): TGTGCCAGCAGCTTAGGGACAGGCCAAGAGACCCAGTACTTC. This codes for CASSLGTGQETQYF.

The chain joins TRBV25-1 to TRBJ1-2; 7 bases map to TRBD1. V was clipped by 5 bases and J by 7 bases; unmatched bases: 13. This CDR3 spans 15 amino acids. Per the germline V gene, CDR1 is MGHDK and CDR2 is SYGVNS. CDR3 residues: CASSLQAGGRGGYTF. CDR3 in DNA: TGTGCCAGCAGTCTCCAAGCAGGGGGAAGAGGTGGCTACACCTTC.

This chain uses TRBV5-1 with TRBJ2-5; 7 bases line up with TRBD2. J gave up 3 bases and V 0 bases, and 8 bases lay outside the gene matches. CDR1 SGHRS and CDR2 YFSETQ come from the germline V gene. The CDR3 runs to 16 residues. CDR3 DNA: TGCGCCAGCAGCTTGGGTTCGCTAGCGGAGGAAGAGACCCAGTACTTC. This codes for CASSLGSLAEEETQYF.

Remarks on this clone: Germline is not matched at one junction end, which may reflect a read error. The chain has TRBV19 and TRBJ2-6; TRBD2 might be the D (5 bases). The CDR3 length is 16 residues. In germline, CDR1 is LNHDA, CDR2 SQIVND (reference sequence). CDR3 sequence reads: CASSVEGPSGANVLTF. CDR3 DNA sequence: TGTGCCAGTAGTGTAGAGGGTCCCTCTGGGGCCAACGTCCTGACTTTC.

This chain joins TRBV5-6 and TRBJ2-7; D gene uncertain. The CDR3 is made up of 15 amino acids. V lost 4 bases, J lost 1 base, and 15 bases lay in between. CDR1 SGHDT and CDR2 YYEEEE come from the germline V gene. CDR3 DNA sequence: TGTGCCAGCAGCGCTGTCGCCCAACGGTCCTACGAGCAGTACTTC. Encoded protein: CASSAVAQRSYEQYF.

The chain carries TRBV28 and TRBJ2-1, with 8 bases aligning to TRBD2. This CDR3 region has 15 residues. V trimming: 4 bases; J trimming: 2 bases; junction bases outside the gene matches: 4. The germline V gene has CDR1 MDHEN and CDR2 SYDVKM. As DNA, the CDR3 is TGTGCCAGCAGTTCGCTAGCGGGCACCTACAATGAGCAGTTCTTC. Translated, it gives CASSSLAGTYNEQFF.

The chain couples TRBV7-3 to TRBJ2-7; 11 bases line up with TRBD2. This CDR3 contains 14 residues. V trimming: 5 bases; J trimming: 2 bases; junction bases outside the gene matches: 2. The germline gives CDR1 SGHTA, CDR2 FQGTGA. This chain's CDR3 is CASSRSGRAYEQYF. CDR3 DNA sequence: TGTGCCAGCAGCCGTAGCGGGAGGGCCTACGAGCAGTACTTC. The full variable domain, completed using reference TRBV7-3 and TRBJ2-7, is GAGVSQTPSNKVTEKGKYVELRCDPISGHTALYWYRQSLGQGPEFLIYFQGTGAADDSGLPNDRFFAVRPEGSVSTLKIQRTERGDSAVYLCASSRSGRAYEQYFGPGTRLTVT.

The chain employs TRBV4-1 and TRBJ1-4; the D is unclear. Germline V gives CDR1 MGHRA, CDR2 YSYEKL. Trimming removed 1 base from V and 1 base from J, with 10 bases in between. CDR3 length equals 16 residues. CDR3 DNA: TGCGCCAGCAGCCAAGTAGTCTCACTAACTAATGAAAAACTGTTTTTT. Translation gives CASSQVVSLTNEKLFF.

The chain combines TRBV11-2 with TRBJ2-2; a weak D match, TRBD2 (5 bases). CDR1 and CDR2 (germline): SGHAT, FQNNGV. Trimming took off 5 bases at V and 1 base at J, with 11 bases between the two ends. This CDR3 region has 15 residues. The CDR3 nucleotides read TGTGCCAGCAGCCGAGCACGGGGGAACACCGGGGAGCTGTTTTTT. This codes for CASSRARGNTGELFF.

In its sample, this clone was seen once. The gene calls are TRBV19 and TRBJ2-1, with 7 bases aligning to TRBD2. Trimming took 0 bases from V and 0 from J; bases not matched to a gene: 5. The CDR3 contains 17 residues. The germline gives CDR1 LNHDA, CDR2 SQIVND (reference sequence). In DNA, the CDR3 is TGTGCCAGTAGTATAGAAGGGCGGGGGAGCTCCTACAATGAGCAGTTCTTC. It translates to CASSIEGRGSSYNEQFF.

The V and J genes are TRBV28 and TRBJ1-5, with TRBD1 identical over 9 bases. The germline CDR1 and CDR2 sequences are MDHEN and SYDVKM. The length of the CDR3 is 17 residues. V lost 7 bases, J lost 4 bases, and 14 bases stayed unmatched. In DNA form, the CDR3 reads TGTGCCAGCAAAGGGACAGGGCCGCCGAGGGATAATCAGCCCCAGCATTTT. Encoded protein: CASKGTGPPRDNQPQHF.